Below, 22 T cell receptor beta chains from the same sample are listed, as sequenced in a study of regulatory T cells in long-lasting Graves disease. Construction of TCR beta libraries relied on iRepertoire HTBI primers and on Arm-PCR targeting CDR3 regions. TCRdb used MiXCR to reprocess the multiplex PCR reads, holding one entry per CDR3 protein. The sample has 410,000 or so distinct CDR3 sequences, more than 13% seen once. Described time point: newly diagnosed GD, antithyroid drugs for less than 3 months. TCR sequences were obtained from RNA taken from PBMCs. These data were also filed under a second study, of T cells in Graves' hyperthyroidism and ophthalmopathy.

The sample consisted of peripheral blood mononuclear cells (PBMCs), taken at new diagnosis, from a patient treated with antithyroid drugs. These receptors originate from a woman aged 30 to 39 with Graves disease.

The rearrangement links TRBV24-1 to TRBJ2-3; TRBD1 might be the D (6 bases). V dropped 6 bases and J dropped 1 base, with 7 bases sitting between them. Per the germline V gene, CDR1 is KGHDR and CDR2 is SFDVKD. This CDR3 contains 13 residues. The CDR3 DNA reads as TGTGCCACCAGTTGGACAGGCACAGATACGCAGTATTTT. It translates to CATSWTGTDTQYF.

In its sample, this clonotype was seen many times. The V and J genes are TRBV12-3 or TRBV12-4 and TRBJ1-5; TRBD1 is a possible D gene (5 bases). V dropped 6 bases and J dropped 0 bases, with 12 bases sitting between them. The CDR3 sequence is 15 residues long. The CDR3 DNA sequence: TGTGCCAGCAGCCTGACAGCTAATAGCAATCAGCCCCAGCATTTT. Translation gives CASSLTANSNQPQHF.

This clonotype was found many times. The chain recombines TRBV20-1 with TRBJ2-7; D is possibly TRBD2 (7 bases). V was pared by 0 bases and J by 1 base, with 19 bases between. CDR1 and CDR2 (germline): DFQATT, SNEGSKA (reference sequence). The CDR3 totals 17 residues. The CDR3 is CSARDFSWGRGSYEQYF. The CDR3 nucleotides read TGCAGTGCTAGAGACTTTTCCTGGGGGAGGGGGTCCTACGAGCAGTACTTC.

This clonotype was detected many times. The J gene is TRBJ2-7, the V gene TRBV6-2 or TRBV6-3; TRBD1 agrees at 10 bases. The CDR3 loop spans 15 amino acids. CDR1 is MNHEY and CDR2 is SVGEGT in the germline V gene. V dropped 2 bases and J dropped 7; count of bases not matched to a gene: 8. The CDR3 here is CASSYTGTGAGEQYF. The CDR3 DNA is TGTGCCAGCAGTTACACCGGGACAGGGGCGGGTGAGCAGTACTTC.

At least ten counts were recorded for this clonotype. The genes are TRBV11-2 and TRBJ2-7, with 11 bases aligning to TRBD2. The CDR3 totals 19 residues. Losses at the gene ends were 5 bases for V and 2 bases for J; bases not matched to a gene: 17. Germline CDR1 SGHAT, CDR2 FQNNGV. The CDR3 DNA is TGTGCCAGCAGCACCCGGACAGAAAGGACTAGCGGGCCAACCTACGAGCAGTACTTC. It encodes CASSTRTERTSGPTYEQYF. The variable domain in full, completed from reference TRBV11-2 and TRBJ2-7, reads EAGVAQSPRYKIIEKRQSVAFWCNPISGHATLYWYQQILGQGPKLLIQFQNNGVVDDSQLPKDRFSAERLKGVDSTLKIQPAKLEDSAVYLCASSTRTERTSGPTYEQYFGPGTRLTVT.

This clonotype was seen only a few times. The chain is built from TRBV29-1 and TRBJ2-3; 7 nucleotides match TRBD2. The CDR3 extends over 14 amino acids. Per germline, CDR1 SQVTM and CDR2 ANQGSEA. After removal of 1 base from V and 6 bases from J, the junction contained 7 bases not matched to a gene. CDR3 nucleotide sequence: TGCAGCGTTGAAGGGGGACGGGGAGGGGATACGCAGTATTTT. Its translation: CSVEGGRGGDTQYF.

This clonotype was recorded many times. V usage is TRBV29-1 and J usage is TRBJ2-1, with 7 bases that match TRBD2. V was clipped by 3 bases and J by 7 bases; unmatched bases: 12. The CDR3 totals 15 residues. Germline V CDR1 and CDR2: SQVTM, ANQGSEA. The CDR3 here is CSVDGTAGARNEQFF. As DNA, the CDR3 is TGCAGCGTTGATGGTACGGCGGGAGCCCGAAATGAGCAGTTCTTC.

About this clonotype itself: This may come from a read error, since a much larger clone is one base off. The CDR3 DNA reads as TGCAGTGCTAGTCGTTCGAACACTAAAGCTTTCTTT. Amino acid sequence: CSASRSNTKAFF. J is TRBJ1-1 and V is TRBV20-1; no clear D gene. Germline V gene lookup returns CDR1 DFQATT and CDR2 SNEGSKA (reference sequence). This CDR3 comprises 12 residues.

This sequence joins TRBV6-1 and TRBJ2-5; D unresolved. Germline V gives CDR1 MNHNS, CDR2 SASEGT. The CDR3 runs 13 residues. The ends were cut back, 3 bases at V and 1 base at J, with 6 bases in the middle. The CDR3 is CASSEQIQETQYF. As DNA, the CDR3 is TGTGCCAGCAGTGAGCAGATCCAAGAGACCCAGTACTTC.

The chain employs TRBV24-1 and TRBJ1-6; D gene unclear. The V end lost 5 bases, the J end lost 6 bases, and 7 bases lay between the germline ends. CDR1 is KGHDR, CDR2 SFDVKD, per germline. There are 13 residues in the CDR3. The chain's CDR3 is CATSVRANSPLHF. DNA of the CDR3: TGTGCCACCAGTGTGCGGGCTAATTCACCCCTCCACTTT.

This clonotype came up many times. The chain couples TRBV12-3 or TRBV12-4 to TRBJ2-5; D may be TRBD1 (6 bases). This CDR3 is built from 16 residues. Between the trimmed V and J ends, which lost 6 bases and 5 bases, there was a span of 22 bases. CDR3 loop: CASSQVGTGSGETQYF. As DNA, the CDR3 is TGTGCCAGCAGCCAGGTCGGAACAGGGTCTGGCGAGACCCAGTACTTC.

V gene TRBV11-2 combines with J gene TRBJ2-3; D possibly corresponds to TRBD1 (8 bases). The DNA end favors TRBJ2-5, so the J call may be wrong. Per germline, CDR1 SGHAT and CDR2 FQNNGV. This CDR3 has 15 amino acids. The CDR3 is CASSRRTGRVETQYF. The CDR3 region has the DNA TGTGCCAGCAGCCGAAGGACAGGGAGGGTAGAGACCCAGTACTTC.

This clonotype was picked up many times. V is TRBV18 and J is TRBJ2-3; D remains unclear. Trimming stripped 4 bases from V and 4 bases from J, with 12 bases between. CDR3 length: 14 residues. Looked up from germline, CDR1 is KGHSH and CDR2 is LQKENI. As DNA, the CDR3 is TGTGCCAGCTCACAAACTAATTCACCAGATACGCAGTATTTT. This sequence encodes CASSQTNSPDTQYF.

This clonotype was counted at least ten times. This chain links TRBV7-9 with TRBJ2-2, with no clear D. V was clipped by 1 base and J by 6 bases, with 15 bases between them. The V gene's germline CDR1 is SEHNR and CDR2 FQNEAQ (reference sequence). This CDR3 has 16 residues. This CDR3 is CASSLGGSPSPGELFF. DNA for the CDR3: TGTGCCAGCAGCTTAGGTGGAAGTCCCTCGCCCGGGGAGCTGTTTTTT.

This clonotype was counted at least ten times. The chain combines TRBV6-1 with TRBJ2-7; D may be TRBD1 (6 bases). CDR3 size: 15 residues. V was clipped by 3 bases and J by 3 bases, with 15 bases between them. CDR1 and CDR2 (germline): MNHNS, SASEGT. CDR3: CASSELPGTIYEQYF. DNA for the CDR3: TGTGCCAGCAGTGAGCTACCCGGGACAATCTACGAGCAGTACTTC.

This clonotype has a handful of counts. This chain uses TRBV7-3 with TRBJ2-1; D not resolved. Looked up from germline, CDR1 is SGHTA and CDR2 is FQGTGA. Between the trimmed V and J ends, which lost 0 bases and 7 bases, there was a span of 16 bases. CDR3 length: 16 residues. CDR3 bases: TGTGCCAGCAGCTTAACGGGTGAAGGGCTGGGGAATGAGCAGTTCTTC. Translating gives CASSLTGEGLGNEQFF.

This clonotype was seen a few times. V gene TRBV29-1 combines with J gene TRBJ2-1; 7 bases agree with TRBD2. V lost 2 bases to trimming and J lost 4 bases; unmatched junction nucleotides: 5. This CDR3 is 14 amino acids long. CDR1 is SQVTM, CDR2 ANQGSEA, per germline. CDR3 in DNA: TGCAGCGTTGAATTTAGCGGGCGTTACAATGAGCAGTTCTTC. This codes for CSVEFSGRYNEQFF.

This clonotype was picked up a small number of times. The rearrangement links TRBV7-9 to TRBJ1-5; 10 bases map to TRBD1. Trimming cost V 4 bases and J 3 bases; bases outside gene matches: 9. Germline CDR1 SEHNR, CDR2 FQNEAQ (reference sequence). This CDR3 region has 17 residues. The CDR3 DNA sequence: TGTGCCAGCAGCTCCTCCGGGACAGGGGTCTCCAATCAGCCCCAGCATTTT. This encodes CASSSSGTGVSNQPQHF.

This clonotype has at least ten counts. The CDR3 DNA is TGTGCCAGCAGTTATAACGGCGCGTTTGAAGCTTTCTTT. This gives the protein CASSYNGAFEAFF. The chain employs TRBV6-9 and TRBJ1-1; D not certain. Germline CDR1 reads MNHGY; CDR2 reads SVAAGI. This CDR3 has 13 amino acids. V lost 2 bases, J lost 7 bases, and 11 bases lay in between.

The V call is TRBV6-1, the J call TRBJ2-3, with 7 bases fitting TRBD2. The CDR3 has 14 amino acids. The ends lost 5 bases at V and 2 bases at J; junction bases unmatched: 4. The germline CDR1 and CDR2 sequences are MNHNS and SASEGT. CDR3 loop: CASSSGVTTDTQYF. Here the CDR3 DNA reads TGTGCCAGCAGTAGCGGGGTCACCACAGATACGCAGTATTTT.

This clonotype was recorded many times. The genes are TRBV28 and TRBJ2-5, with TRBD1 matching 7 bases. The CDR3 totals 14 residues. Unmatched junction bases numbered 5, after V lost 3 bases and J lost 4 bases. Germline CDR1 and CDR2: MDHEN and SYDVKM. The DNA of the CDR3 is TGTGCCAGCAGTTTTCAGAGGGGGCGAGAGACCCAGTACTTC. Protein sequence: CASSFQRGRETQYF.

The chain couples TRBV14 to TRBJ1-6; 7 bases are a match to TRBD1. Germline CDR1 SGHDN, CDR2 FVKESK. The CDR3 covers 15 residues. The junction had 8 bases not matched to a gene; V was cut back by 1 base and J by 11 bases. DNA for the CDR3: TGTGCCAGCAGCCAAGGGGGGACAGCGTTTGCACCCCTCCACTTT. Amino acids: CASSQGGTAFAPLHF.